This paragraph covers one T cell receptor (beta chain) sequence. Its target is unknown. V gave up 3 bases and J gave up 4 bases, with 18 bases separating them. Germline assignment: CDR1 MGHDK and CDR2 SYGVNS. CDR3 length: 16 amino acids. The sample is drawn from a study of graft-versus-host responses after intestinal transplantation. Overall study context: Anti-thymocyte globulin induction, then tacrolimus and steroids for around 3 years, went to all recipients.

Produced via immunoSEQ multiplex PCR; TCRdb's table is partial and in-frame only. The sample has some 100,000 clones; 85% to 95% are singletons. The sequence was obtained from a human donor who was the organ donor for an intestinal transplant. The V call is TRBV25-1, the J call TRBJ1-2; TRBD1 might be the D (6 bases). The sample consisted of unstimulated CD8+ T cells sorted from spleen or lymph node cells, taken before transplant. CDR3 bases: TGTGCCAGCAGTGACACCCTCACAGGGTCCAGCTATGGCTACACCTTC. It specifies CASSDTLTGSSYGYTF.